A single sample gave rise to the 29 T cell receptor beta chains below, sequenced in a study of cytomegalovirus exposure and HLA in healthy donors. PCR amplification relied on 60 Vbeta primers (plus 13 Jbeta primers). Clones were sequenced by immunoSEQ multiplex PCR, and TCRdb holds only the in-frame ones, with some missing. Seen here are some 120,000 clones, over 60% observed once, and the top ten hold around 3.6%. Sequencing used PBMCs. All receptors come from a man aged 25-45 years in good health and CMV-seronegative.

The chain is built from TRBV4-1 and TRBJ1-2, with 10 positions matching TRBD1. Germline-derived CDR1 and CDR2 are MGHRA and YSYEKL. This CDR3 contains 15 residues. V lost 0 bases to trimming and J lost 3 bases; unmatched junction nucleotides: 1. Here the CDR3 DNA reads TGCGCCAGCAGCCAAGAGACAGGGGGCGACTATGGCTACACCTTC. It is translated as CASSQETGGDYGYTF.

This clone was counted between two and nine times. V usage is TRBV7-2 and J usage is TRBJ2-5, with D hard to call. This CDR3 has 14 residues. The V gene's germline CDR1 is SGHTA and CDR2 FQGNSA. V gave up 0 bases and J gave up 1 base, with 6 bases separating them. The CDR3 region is CASSLAGAQETQYF. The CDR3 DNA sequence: TGTGCCAGCAGCTTAGCGGGCGCCCAAGAGACCCAGTACTTC.

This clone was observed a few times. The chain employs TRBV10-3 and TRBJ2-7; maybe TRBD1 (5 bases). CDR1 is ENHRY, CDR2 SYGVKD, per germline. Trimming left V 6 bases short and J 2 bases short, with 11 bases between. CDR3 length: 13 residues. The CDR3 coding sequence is TGTGCCATCAGATCGACAGAAACCTACGAGCAGTACTTC. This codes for CAIRSTETYEQYF.

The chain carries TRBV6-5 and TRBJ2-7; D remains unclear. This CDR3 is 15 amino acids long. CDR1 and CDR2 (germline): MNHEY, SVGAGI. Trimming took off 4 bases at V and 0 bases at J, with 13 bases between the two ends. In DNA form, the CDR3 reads TGTGCCAGCAGTTTTTCACAGTTGCACTCCTACGAGCAGTACTTC. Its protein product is CASSFSQLHSYEQYF.

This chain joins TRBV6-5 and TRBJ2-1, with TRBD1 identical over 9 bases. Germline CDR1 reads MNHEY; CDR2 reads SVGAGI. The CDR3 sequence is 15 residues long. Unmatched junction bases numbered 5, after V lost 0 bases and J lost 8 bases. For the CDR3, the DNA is TGTGCCAGCAGTTACTCTCGGGACAGGGTCTATGAGCAGTTCTTC. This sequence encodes CASSYSRDRVYEQFF.

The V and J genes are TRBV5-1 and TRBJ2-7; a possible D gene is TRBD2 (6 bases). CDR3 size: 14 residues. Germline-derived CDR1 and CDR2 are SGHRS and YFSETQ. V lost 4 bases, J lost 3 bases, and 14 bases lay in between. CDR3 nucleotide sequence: TGCGCCAGCAGCGAAAGGGAGGACTACTACGAGCAGTACTTC. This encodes CASSEREDYYEQYF.

CDR3 in amino acids: CASTYSATTSGANVLTF. Here the CDR3 DNA reads TGTGCCAGCACTTACAGTGCCACCACCTCTGGGGCCAACGTCCTGACTTTC. The chain recombines TRBV28 with TRBJ2-6, with D uncertain. V lost 7 bases to trimming and J lost 0 bases, with 16 bases between them. Per germline, CDR1 MDHEN and CDR2 SYDVKM. The CDR3 is made up of 17 amino acids.

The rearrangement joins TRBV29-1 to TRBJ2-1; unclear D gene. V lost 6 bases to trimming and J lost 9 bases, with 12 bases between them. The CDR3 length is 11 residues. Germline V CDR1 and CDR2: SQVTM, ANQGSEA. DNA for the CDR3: TGCAGCGTGTCCATTGGCACTGAGCAGTTCTTC. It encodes CSVSIGTEQFF.

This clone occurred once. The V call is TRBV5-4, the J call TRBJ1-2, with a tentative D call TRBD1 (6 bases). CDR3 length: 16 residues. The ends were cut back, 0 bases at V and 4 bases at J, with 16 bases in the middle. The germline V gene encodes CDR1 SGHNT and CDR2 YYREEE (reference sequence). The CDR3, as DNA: TGTGCCAGCAGCTTGGGTGGGGGCGAGGAGATCTATGGCTACACCTTC. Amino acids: CASSLGGGEEIYGYTF.

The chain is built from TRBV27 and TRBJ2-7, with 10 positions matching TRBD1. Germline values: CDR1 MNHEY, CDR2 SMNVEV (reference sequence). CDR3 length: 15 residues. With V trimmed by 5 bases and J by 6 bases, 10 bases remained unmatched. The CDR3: CASSLPGQGTSEQYF. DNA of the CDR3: TGTGCCAGCAGTCTACCGGGACAGGGGACATCCGAGCAGTACTTC.

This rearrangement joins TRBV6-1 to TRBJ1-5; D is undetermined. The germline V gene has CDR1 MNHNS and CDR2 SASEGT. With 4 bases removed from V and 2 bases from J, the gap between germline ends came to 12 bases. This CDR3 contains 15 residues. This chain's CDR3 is CASSARVGGNQPQHF. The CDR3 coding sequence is TGTGCCAGCAGTGCCAGAGTTGGAGGCAATCAGCCCCAGCATTTT.

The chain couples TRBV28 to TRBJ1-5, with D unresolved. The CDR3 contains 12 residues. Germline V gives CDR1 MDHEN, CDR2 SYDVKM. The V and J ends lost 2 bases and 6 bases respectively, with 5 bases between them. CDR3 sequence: CASSLRGQPQHF. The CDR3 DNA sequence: TGTGCCAGCAGTTTACGGGGTCAGCCCCAGCATTTT.

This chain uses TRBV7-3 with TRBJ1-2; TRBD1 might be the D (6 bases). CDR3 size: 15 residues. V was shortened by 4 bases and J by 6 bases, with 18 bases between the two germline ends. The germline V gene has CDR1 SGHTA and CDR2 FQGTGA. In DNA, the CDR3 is TGTGCCAGCAGCTACGTAGCGGGGGCGCTGGATGGCTACACCTTC. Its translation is CASSYVAGALDGYTF.

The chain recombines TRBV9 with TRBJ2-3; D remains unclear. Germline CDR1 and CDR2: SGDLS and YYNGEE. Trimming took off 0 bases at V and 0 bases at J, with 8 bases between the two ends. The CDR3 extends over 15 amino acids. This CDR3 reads CASSVVAASTDTQYF. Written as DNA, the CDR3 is TGTGCCAGCAGCGTAGTGGCGGCTAGCACAGATACGCAGTATTTT.

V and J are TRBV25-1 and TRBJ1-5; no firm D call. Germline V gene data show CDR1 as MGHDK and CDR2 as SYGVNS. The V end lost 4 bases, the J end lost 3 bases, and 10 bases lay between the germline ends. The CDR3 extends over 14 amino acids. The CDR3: CASSGGGPNQPQHF. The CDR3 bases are TGTGCCAGCAGTGGGGGAGGACCCAATCAGCCCCAGCATTTT.

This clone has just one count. CDR3 region: CASSYSYRQAYEQYF. In nucleotides, the CDR3 is TGTGCCAGCAGTTACTCGTACAGACAAGCCTACGAGCAGTACTTC. The genes are TRBV6-5 and TRBJ2-5; no definite D call. The tail of the sequence fits TRBJ2-7 better, so the J call may be wrong. The CDR3 contains 15 residues. CDR1 and CDR2 from the germline V gene are MNHEY and SVGAGI.

The CDR3, as DNA: TGTGCCCCTCGGAGACTAGTGAACACTGAAGCTTTCTTT. Protein sequence: CAPRRLVNTEAFF. The chain couples TRBV30 to TRBJ1-1, with D unresolved. The CDR3 runs 13 residues. CDR1 and CDR2 from the germline V gene are GTSNPN and SVGIG (reference sequence). V lost 8 bases and J 0 bases, leaving 13 bases between the germline ends. Using reference TRBV30 and TRBJ1-1 for the parts outside the CDR3, the full variable domain is SQTIHQWPATLVQPVGSPLSLECTVEGTSNPNLYWYRQAAGRGLQLLFYSVGIGQISSEVPQNLSASRPQDRQFILSSKKLLLSDSGFYLCAPRRLVNTEAFFGQGTRLTVV.

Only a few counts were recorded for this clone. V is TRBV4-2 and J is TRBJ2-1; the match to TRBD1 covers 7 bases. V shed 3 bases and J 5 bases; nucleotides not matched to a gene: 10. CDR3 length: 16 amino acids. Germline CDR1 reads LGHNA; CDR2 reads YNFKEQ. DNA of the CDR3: TGTGCCAGCAGCCATCCATCCGGGACAGACAACAATGAGCAGTTCTTC. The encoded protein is CASSHPSGTDNNEQFF.

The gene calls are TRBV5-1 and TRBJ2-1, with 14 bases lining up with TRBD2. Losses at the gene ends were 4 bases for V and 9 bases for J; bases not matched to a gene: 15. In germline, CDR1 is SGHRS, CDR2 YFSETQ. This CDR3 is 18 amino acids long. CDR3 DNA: TGCGCCAGCAGCCCGACTAGCGGGAGGGCTGTAATTAAGGGTGAGCAGTTCTTC. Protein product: CASSPTSGRAVIKGEQFF.

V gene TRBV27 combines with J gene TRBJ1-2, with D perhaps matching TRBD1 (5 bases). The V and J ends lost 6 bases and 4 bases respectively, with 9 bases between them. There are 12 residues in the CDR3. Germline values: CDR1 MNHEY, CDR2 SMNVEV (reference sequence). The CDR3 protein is CASRGEGYGYTF. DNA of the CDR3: TGTGCCAGCAGGGGGGAGGGCTATGGCTACACCTTC.

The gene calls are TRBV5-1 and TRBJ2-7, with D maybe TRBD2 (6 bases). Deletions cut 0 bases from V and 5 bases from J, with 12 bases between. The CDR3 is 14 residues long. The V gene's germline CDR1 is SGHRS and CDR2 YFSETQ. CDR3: CASSLAGGADEQYF. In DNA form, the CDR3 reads TGCGCCAGCAGCTTGGCCGGAGGGGCGGACGAGCAGTACTTC. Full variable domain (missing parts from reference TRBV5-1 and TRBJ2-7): KAGVTQTPRYLIKTRGQQVTLSCSPISGHRSVSWYQQTPGQGLQFLFEYFSETQRNKGNFPGRFSGRQFSNSRSEMNVSTLELGDSALYLCASSLAGGADEQYFGPGTRLTVT.

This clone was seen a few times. CDR3: CASSQVTGGGKEKLFF. The CDR3 DNA sequence: TGTGCCAGCAGCCAAGTCACAGGTGGAGGGAAGGAAAAACTGTTTTTT. The J gene is TRBJ1-4, the V gene TRBV14; D possibly corresponds to TRBD1 (5 bases). V shed 1 base and J shed 8 bases, with 17 bases lying between them. The CDR3 extends over 16 amino acids. CDR1 and CDR2 (germline): SGHDN, FVKESK.

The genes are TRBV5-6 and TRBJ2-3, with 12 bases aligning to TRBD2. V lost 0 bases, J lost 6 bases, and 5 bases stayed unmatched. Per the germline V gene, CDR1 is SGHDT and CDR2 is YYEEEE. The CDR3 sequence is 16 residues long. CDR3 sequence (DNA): TGTGCCAGCAGCTTGGGACTAGCGGGAGTCATTGATACGCAGTATTTT. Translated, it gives CASSLGLAGVIDTQYF.

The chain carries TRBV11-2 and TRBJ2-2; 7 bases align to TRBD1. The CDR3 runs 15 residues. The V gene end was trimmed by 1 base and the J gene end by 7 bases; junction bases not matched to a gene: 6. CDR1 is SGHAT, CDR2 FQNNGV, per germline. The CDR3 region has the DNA TGTGCCAGCAGCTTAGTCCCAGGGGGTAACGGGGAGCTGTTTTTT. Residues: CASSLVPGGNGELFF.

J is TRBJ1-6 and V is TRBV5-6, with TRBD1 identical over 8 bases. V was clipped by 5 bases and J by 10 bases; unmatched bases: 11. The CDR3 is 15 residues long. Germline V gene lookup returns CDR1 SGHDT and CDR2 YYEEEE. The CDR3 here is CASRAGTGYRSPLHF. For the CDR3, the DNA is TGTGCCAGCAGGGCCGGGACAGGATATAGGTCACCCCTCCACTTT.

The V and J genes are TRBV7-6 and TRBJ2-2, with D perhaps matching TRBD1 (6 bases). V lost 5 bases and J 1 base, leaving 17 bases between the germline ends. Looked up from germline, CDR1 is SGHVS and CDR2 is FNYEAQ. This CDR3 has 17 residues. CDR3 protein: CASSAHPGEKNTGELFF. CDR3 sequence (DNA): TGTGCCAGCAGCGCCCACCCAGGGGAAAAGAACACCGGGGAGCTGTTTTTT.

The CDR3 bases are TGTGCCAGCAGTAGGTCGACAGGTCGGGGCTACACCTTC. This codes for CASSRSTGRGYTF. The genes are TRBV6-5 and TRBJ1-2, with a tentative D call TRBD1 (6 bases). This CDR3 region has 13 residues. V lost 5 bases and J 8 bases, leaving 15 bases between the germline ends. Germline V gene sequence: CDR1 MNHEY, CDR2 SVGAGI.

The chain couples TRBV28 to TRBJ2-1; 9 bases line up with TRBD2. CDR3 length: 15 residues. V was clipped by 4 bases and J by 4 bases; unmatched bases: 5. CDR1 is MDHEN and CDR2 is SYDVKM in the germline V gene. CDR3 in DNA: TGTGCCAGCAGTTCGCAGCGGGAGGCTTACAATGAGCAGTTCTTC. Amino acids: CASSSQREAYNEQFF. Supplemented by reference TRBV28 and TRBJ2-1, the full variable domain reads DVKVTQSSRYLVKRTGEKVFLECVQDMDHENMFWYRQDPGLGLRLIYFSYDVKMKEKGDIPEGYSVSREKKERFSLILESASTNQTSMYLCASSSQREAYNEQFFGPGTRLTVL.

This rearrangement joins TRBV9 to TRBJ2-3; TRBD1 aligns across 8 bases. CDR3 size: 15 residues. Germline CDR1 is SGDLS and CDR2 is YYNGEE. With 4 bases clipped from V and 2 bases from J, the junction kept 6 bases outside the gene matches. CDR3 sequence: CASSSETGDTDTQYF. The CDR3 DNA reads TGTGCCAGCAGCTCAGAGACAGGGGACACAGATACGCAGTATTTT. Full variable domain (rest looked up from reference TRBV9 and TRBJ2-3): DSGVTQTPKHLITATGQRVTLRCSPRSGDLSVYWYQQSLDQGLQFLIQYYNGEERAKGNILERFSAQQFPDLHSELNLSSLELGDSALYFCASSSETGDTDTQYFGPGTRLTVL.